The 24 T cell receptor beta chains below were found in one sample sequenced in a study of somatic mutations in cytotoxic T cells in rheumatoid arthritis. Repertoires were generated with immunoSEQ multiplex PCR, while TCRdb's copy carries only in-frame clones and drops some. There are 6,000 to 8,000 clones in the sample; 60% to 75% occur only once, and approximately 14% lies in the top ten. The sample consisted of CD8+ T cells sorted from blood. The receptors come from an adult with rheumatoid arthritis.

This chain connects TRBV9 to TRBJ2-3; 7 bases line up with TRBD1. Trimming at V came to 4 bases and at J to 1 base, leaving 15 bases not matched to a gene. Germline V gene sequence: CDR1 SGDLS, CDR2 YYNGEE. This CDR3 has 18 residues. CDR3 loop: CASSTRGGRGLGTDTQYF. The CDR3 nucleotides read TGTGCCAGCAGCACCCGAGGGGGAAGGGGGCTGGGCACAGATACGCAGTATTTT. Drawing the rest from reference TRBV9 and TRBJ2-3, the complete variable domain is DSGVTQTPKHLITATGQRVTLRCSPRSGDLSVYWYQQSLDQGLQFLIQYYNGEERAKGNILERFSAQQFPDLHSELNLSSLELGDSALYFCASSTRGGRGLGTDTQYFGPGTRLTVL.

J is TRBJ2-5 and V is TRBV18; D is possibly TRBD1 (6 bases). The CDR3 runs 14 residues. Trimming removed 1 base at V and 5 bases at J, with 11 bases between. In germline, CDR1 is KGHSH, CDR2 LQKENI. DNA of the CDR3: TGTGCCAGCTCACCACTGGGGGCGCTGGAGACCCAGTACTTC. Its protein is CASSPLGALETQYF.

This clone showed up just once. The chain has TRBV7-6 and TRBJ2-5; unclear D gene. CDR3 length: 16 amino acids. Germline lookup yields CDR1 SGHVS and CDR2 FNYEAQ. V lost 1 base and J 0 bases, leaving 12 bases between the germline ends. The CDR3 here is CASSLELTSYQETQYF. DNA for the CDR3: TGTGCCAGCAGCTTAGAATTGACATCGTACCAAGAGACCCAGTACTTC.

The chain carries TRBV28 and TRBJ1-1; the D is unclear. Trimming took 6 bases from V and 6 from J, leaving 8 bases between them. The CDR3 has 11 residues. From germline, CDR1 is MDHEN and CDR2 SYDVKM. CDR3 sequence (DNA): TGTGCCAGCAGAGGGCGGCCTGAAGCTTTCTTT. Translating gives CASRGRPEAFF.

The CDR3 sequence is CASREGIPYEQYF. CDR3 in DNA: TGCGCCAGCAGAGAAGGGATCCCCTACGAGCAGTACTTC. The V gene is TRBV5-1, the J gene TRBJ2-7; D not certain. The germline V gene has CDR1 SGHRS and CDR2 YFSETQ. V lost 5 bases, J lost 2 bases, and 11 bases lay in between. CDR3 length: 13 residues.

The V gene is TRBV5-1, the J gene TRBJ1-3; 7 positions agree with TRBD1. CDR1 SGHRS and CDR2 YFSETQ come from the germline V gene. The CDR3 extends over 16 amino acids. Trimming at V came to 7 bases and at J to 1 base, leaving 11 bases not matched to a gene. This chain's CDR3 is CASSRQGPRSGNTIYF. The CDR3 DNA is TGCGCCAGCTCCCGACAGGGCCCGAGGTCTGGAAACACCATATATTTT. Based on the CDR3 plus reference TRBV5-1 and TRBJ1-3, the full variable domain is KAGVTQTPRYLIKTRGQQVTLSCSPISGHRSVSWYQQTPGQGLQFLFEYFSETQRNKGNFPGRFSGRQFSNSRSEMNVSTLELGDSALYLCASSRQGPRSGNTIYFGEGSWLTVV.

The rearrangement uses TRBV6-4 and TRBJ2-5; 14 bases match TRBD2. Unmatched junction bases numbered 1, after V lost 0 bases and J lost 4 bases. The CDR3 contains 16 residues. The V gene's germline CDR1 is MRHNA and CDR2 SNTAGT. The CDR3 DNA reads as TGTGCCAGCAGTGACTCGACTAGCGGGGGGGCAGAGACCCAGTACTTC. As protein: CASSDSTSGGAETQYF.

The CDR3 coding sequence is TGTGCCAGCAGCTTGGGGCCCTTCTACGAGCAGTACTTC. Translating it yields CASSLGPFYEQYF. V gene TRBV5-5 combines with J gene TRBJ2-7, with D hard to call. In germline, CDR1 is SGHKS, CDR2 YYEKEE (reference sequence). V was pared by 0 bases and J by 3 bases, with 7 bases between. This CDR3 region has 13 residues.

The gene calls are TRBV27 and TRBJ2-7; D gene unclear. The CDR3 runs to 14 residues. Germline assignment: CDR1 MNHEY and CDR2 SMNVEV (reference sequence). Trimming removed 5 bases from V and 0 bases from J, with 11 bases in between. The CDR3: CASSPRADSYEQYF. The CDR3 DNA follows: TGTGCCAGCAGTCCCCGGGCCGACTCCTACGAGCAGTACTTC.

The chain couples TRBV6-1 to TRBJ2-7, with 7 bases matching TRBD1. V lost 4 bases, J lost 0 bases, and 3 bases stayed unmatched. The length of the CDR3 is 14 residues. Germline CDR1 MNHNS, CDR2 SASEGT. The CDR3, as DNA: TGTGCCAGCAGTGTACAGGGGACCTCCTACGAGCAGTACTTC. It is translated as CASSVQGTSYEQYF.

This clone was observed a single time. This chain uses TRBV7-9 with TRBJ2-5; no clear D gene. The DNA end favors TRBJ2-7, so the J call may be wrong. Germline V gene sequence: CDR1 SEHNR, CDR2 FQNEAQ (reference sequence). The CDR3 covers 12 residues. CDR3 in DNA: TGTGCCAGCAGCGCAGACGGAGACGAGCAGTACTTC. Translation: CASSADGDEQYF.

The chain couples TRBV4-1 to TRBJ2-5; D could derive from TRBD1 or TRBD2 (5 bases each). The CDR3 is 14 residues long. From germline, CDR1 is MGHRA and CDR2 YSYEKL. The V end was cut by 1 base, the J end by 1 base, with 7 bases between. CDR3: CASSQGGTQETQYF. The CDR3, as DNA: TGCGCCAGCAGCCAAGGGGGGACCCAAGAGACCCAGTACTTC.

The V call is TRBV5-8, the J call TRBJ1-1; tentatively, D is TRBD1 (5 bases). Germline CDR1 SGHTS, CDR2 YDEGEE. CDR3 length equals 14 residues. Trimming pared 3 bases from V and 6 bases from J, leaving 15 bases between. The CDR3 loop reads CASSWTWGPPEAFF. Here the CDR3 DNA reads TGTGCCAGCAGCTGGACCTGGGGCCCTCCTGAAGCTTTCTTT.

The CDR3 loop reads CASSEAYRWFF. The CDR3 region has the DNA TGTGCCAGCAGTGAAGCTTACCGGTGGTTCTTC. The V and J genes are TRBV2 and TRBJ2-1; D is uncertain. Between the trimmed V and J ends, which lost 0 bases and 15 bases, there was a span of 9 bases. Germline-derived CDR1 and CDR2 are SNHLY and FYNNEI. This CDR3 spans 11 amino acids.

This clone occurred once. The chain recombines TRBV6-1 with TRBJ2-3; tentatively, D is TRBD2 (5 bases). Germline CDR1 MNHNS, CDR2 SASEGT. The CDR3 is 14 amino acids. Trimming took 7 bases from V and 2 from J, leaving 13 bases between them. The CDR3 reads CASTSGIHTDTQYF. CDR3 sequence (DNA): TGTGCCAGCACATCCGGGATCCACACAGATACGCAGTATTTT.

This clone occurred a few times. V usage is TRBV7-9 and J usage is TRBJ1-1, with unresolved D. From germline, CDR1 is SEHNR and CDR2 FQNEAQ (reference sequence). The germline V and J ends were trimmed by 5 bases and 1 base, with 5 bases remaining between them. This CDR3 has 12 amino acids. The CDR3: CASSQKNTEAFF. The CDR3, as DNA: TGTGCCAGCAGCCAAAAGAACACTGAAGCTTTCTTT.

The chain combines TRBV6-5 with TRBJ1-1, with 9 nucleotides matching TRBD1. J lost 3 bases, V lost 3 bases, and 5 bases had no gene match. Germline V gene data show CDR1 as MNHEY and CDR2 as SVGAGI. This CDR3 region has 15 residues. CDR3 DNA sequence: TGTGCCAGCAGTTATGGGGACAGGGCGGACACTGAAGCTTTCTTT. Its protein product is CASSYGDRADTEAFF.

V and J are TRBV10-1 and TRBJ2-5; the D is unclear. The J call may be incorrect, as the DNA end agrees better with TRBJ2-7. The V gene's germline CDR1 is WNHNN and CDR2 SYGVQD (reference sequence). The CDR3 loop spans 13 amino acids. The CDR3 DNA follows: TGCGCCAGCAGTGCGGGCCCCTCCTACGAGCAGTACTTC. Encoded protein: CASSAGPSYEQYF.

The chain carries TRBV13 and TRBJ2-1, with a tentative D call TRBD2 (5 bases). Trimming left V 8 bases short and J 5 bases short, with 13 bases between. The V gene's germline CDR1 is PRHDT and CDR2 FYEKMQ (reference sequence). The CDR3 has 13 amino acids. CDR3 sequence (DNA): TGTGCCAGCGAAAACTGGGGAGACAATGAGCAGTTCTTC. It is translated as CASENWGDNEQFF.

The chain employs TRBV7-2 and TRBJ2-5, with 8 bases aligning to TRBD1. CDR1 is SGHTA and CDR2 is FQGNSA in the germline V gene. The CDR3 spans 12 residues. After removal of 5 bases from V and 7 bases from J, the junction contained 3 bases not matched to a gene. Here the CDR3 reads CASSQGAATQYF. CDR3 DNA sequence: TGTGCCAGCAGCCAGGGGGCGGCGACCCAGTACTTC.

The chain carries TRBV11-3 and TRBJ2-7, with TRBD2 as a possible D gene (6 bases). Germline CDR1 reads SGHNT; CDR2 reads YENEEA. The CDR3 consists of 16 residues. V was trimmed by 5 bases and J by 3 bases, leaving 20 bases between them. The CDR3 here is CASSQPSGVSNYEQYF. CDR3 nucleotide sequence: TGTGCCAGCAGCCAACCCTCGGGGGTGAGTAACTACGAGCAGTACTTC.

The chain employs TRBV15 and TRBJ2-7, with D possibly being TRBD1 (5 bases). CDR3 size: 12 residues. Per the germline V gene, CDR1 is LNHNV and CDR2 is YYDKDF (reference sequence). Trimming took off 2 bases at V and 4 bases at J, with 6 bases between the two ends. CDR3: CATSRQGYEQYF. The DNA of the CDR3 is TGTGCCACCAGCAGACAGGGTTACGAGCAGTACTTC. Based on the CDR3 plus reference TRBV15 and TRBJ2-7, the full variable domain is DAMVIQNPRYQVTQFGKPVTLSCSQTLNHNVMYWYQQKSSQAPKLLFHYYDKDFNNEADTPDNFQSRRPNTSFCFLDIRSPGLGDTAMYLCATSRQGYEQYFGPGTRLTVT.

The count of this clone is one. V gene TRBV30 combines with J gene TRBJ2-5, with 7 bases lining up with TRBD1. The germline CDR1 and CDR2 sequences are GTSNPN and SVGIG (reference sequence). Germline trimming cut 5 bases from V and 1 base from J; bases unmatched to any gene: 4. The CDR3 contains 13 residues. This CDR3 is CAWEQGPQETQYF. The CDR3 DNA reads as TGTGCCTGGGAACAGGGGCCCCAAGAGACCCAGTACTTC.

The CDR3 protein is CASSETMGGEQYF. The CDR3 nucleotides are TGCGCCAGCAGTGAAACGATGGGGGGCGAGCAGTACTTC. The V and J genes are TRBV10-2 and TRBJ2-7, with a possible D match to TRBD2 (6 bases). The germline V gene encodes CDR1 WSHSY and CDR2 SAAADI. The CDR3 contains 13 residues. Trimming pared 3 bases from V and 6 bases from J, leaving 12 bases between.